One sample yielded the 13 T cell receptor beta chains listed below, sequenced in a study of blood T cell repertoires in COVID-19. TCRdb's copy holds only in-frame clones and misses some; the assay was immunoSEQ multiplex PCR. The profile shows roughly 220,000 clones, 84% of them singletons. Sequencing was done on a sample of peripheral blood. The receptors were gathered from a woman in her twenties or thirties who had recovered from COVID-19.

This sequence joins TRBV7-3 and TRBJ2-3, with 8 nucleotides matching TRBD2. This CDR3 contains 14 residues. Germline V CDR1 and CDR2: SGHTA, FQGTGA. With 8 bases clipped from V and 3 bases from J, the junction kept 7 bases outside the gene matches. The CDR3 nucleotides are TGTGCCAGCCGGGAGGGAGGTGAGACAGATACGCAGTATTTT. Amino acid sequence: CASREGGETDTQYF.

The chain couples TRBV10-3 to TRBJ2-6; D unresolved. Germline loops: CDR1 ENHRY, CDR2 SYGVKD. Trimming pared 0 bases from V and 0 bases from J, leaving 9 bases between. This CDR3 has 17 residues. CDR3 sequence: CAISESWPLSGANVLTF. CDR3 DNA sequence: TGTGCCATCAGTGAGTCGTGGCCCCTCTCTGGGGCCAACGTCCTGACTTTC.

This sequence joins TRBV27 and TRBJ2-3; D may be TRBD2 (5 bases). This CDR3 spans 17 amino acids. Between the trimmed V and J ends, which lost 3 bases and 0 bases, there was a span of 16 bases. CDR1 is MNHEY and CDR2 is SMNVEV in the germline V gene (reference sequence). CDR3 sequence: CASSFLGESTSTDTQYF. In DNA, the CDR3 is TGTGCCAGCAGTTTCCTCGGGGAGAGTACTAGCACAGATACGCAGTATTTT.

This clone was detected only a few times. CDR3 protein: CASRIPGQGYTEAFF. For the CDR3, the DNA is TGTGCCAGCAGAATTCCGGGACAGGGTTACACTGAAGCTTTCTTT. The rearrangement links TRBV6-5 to TRBJ1-1; 9 positions agree with TRBD1. The ends lost 6 bases at V and 3 bases at J; junction bases unmatched: 8. CDR3 size: 15 residues. Germline lookup yields CDR1 MNHEY and CDR2 SVGAGI.

The CDR3 loop is CASSSGQGNYGYTF. The CDR3 nucleotides read TGTGCCAGCAGTAGCGGACAGGGGAACTATGGCTACACCTTC. V and J are TRBV6-6 and TRBJ1-2; 9 positions match TRBD1. The CDR3 runs to 14 residues. Germline V gene data show CDR1 as MNHNY and CDR2 as SVGAGI (reference sequence). V dropped 5 bases and J dropped 2; count of bases not matched to a gene: 3.

The chain is built from TRBV28 and TRBJ1-2; D unresolved. Trimming took off 7 bases at V and 5 bases at J, with 14 bases between the two ends. Germline V gene data show CDR1 as MDHEN and CDR2 as SYDVKM. The length of the CDR3 is 13 residues. The CDR3 loop is CASKPGFSYGYTF. As DNA, the CDR3 is TGTGCCAGCAAACCGGGATTCTCGTATGGCTACACCTTC.

The chain has TRBV24-1 and TRBJ2-3, with TRBD2 matching 10 bases. This CDR3 contains 16 residues. The germline V gene encodes CDR1 KGHDR and CDR2 SFDVKD. Unmatched junction bases numbered 10, after V lost 7 bases and J lost 4 bases. The CDR3 DNA sequence: TGTGCCACCAGCATATCTAGCGGGAGTACAGCAGATACGCAGTATTTT. As protein: CATSISSGSTADTQYF.

This clone was seen a few times. The chain has TRBV3-1 (or the pseudogene TRBV3-2) and TRBJ2-1; weak D call: TRBD2 (5 bases). The CDR3 length is 16 residues. V was cut by 0 bases and J by 6 bases, with 15 bases left in between. Germline CDR1 and CDR2: LGHDT and YNNKEL (reference sequence). This CDR3 reads CASSQDSSGHSNEQFF. The CDR3 DNA sequence: TGTGCCAGCAGCCAAGATTCCAGCGGCCATAGCAATGAGCAGTTCTTC.

This sequence joins TRBV30 and TRBJ1-2; D remains ambiguous. V lost 1 base to trimming and J lost 0 bases, with 6 bases between them. The CDR3 contains 13 residues. CDR1 and CDR2 from the germline V gene are GTSNPN and SVGIG (reference sequence). The DNA of the CDR3 is TGTGCCTGGAGTGATATTACTAACTATGGCTACACCTTC. This encodes CAWSDITNYGYTF.

V usage is TRBV18 and J usage is TRBJ2-2; D is unclear. Per the germline V gene, CDR1 is KGHSH and CDR2 is LQKENI. The CDR3 length is 15 residues. Trimming removed 0 bases from V and 4 bases from J, with 9 bases in between. CDR3 sequence reads: CASSPPSLGTGELFF. The CDR3 DNA reads as TGTGCCAGCTCACCACCGAGTCTAGGCACCGGGGAGCTGTTTTTT.

The genes are TRBV29-1 and TRBJ2-5; the D gene is possibly TRBD1 (6 bases). Germline V CDR1 and CDR2: SQVTM, ANQGSEA. The CDR3 length is 13 residues. Deletions cut 4 bases from V and 4 bases from J, with 13 bases between. This CDR3 reads CSVGPRRGETQYF. The CDR3 DNA is TGCAGCGTTGGCCCGCGCAGGGGAGAGACCCAGTACTTC.

J is TRBJ2-5 and V is TRBV28; 7 bases align to TRBD1. Germline V CDR1 and CDR2: MDHEN, SYDVKM. The CDR3 has 16 residues. The trim removed 5 bases at V and 3 bases at J, leaving 12 bases unmatched. The DNA for the CDR3 is TGTGCCAGCAGTCCCACCCGATACGACAGGGAAGAGACCCAGTACTTC. Its translation: CASSPTRYDREETQYF.

V gene TRBV4-1 combines with J gene TRBJ2-3; 11 positions match TRBD2. The V gene's germline CDR1 is MGHRA and CDR2 YSYEKL. V gave up 5 bases and J gave up 6 bases; unmatched junction bases: 4. The CDR3 runs 14 residues. Here the CDR3 DNA reads TGCGCCAGCAGCTATAGCGGGGGGGCGGATACGCAGTATTTT. Its protein product is CASSYSGGADTQYF.